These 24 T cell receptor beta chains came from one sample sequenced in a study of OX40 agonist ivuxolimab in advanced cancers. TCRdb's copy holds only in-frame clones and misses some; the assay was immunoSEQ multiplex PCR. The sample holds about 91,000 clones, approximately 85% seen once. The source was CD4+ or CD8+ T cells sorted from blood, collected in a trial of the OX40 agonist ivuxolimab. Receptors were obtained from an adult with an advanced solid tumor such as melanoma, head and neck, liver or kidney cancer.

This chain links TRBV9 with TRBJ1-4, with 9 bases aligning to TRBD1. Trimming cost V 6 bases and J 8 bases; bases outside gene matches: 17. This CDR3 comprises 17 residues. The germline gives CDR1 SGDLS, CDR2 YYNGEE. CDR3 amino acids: CASTNLPGTGQDEKLFF. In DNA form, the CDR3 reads TGTGCCAGCACCAACCTACCCGGGACAGGGCAGGACGAAAAACTGTTTTTT. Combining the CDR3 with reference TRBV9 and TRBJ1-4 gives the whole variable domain DSGVTQTPKHLITATGQRVTLRCSPRSGDLSVYWYQQSLDQGLQFLIQYYNGEERAKGNILERFSAQQFPDLHSELNLSSLELGDSALYFCASTNLPGTGQDEKLFFGSGTQLSVL.

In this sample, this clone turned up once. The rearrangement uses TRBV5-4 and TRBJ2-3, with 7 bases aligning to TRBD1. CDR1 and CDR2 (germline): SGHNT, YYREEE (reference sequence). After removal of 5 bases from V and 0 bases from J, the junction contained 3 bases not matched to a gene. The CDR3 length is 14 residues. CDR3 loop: CASSDRASTDTQYF. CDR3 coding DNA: TGTGCCAGCAGTGACAGGGCTAGCACAGATACGCAGTATTTT.

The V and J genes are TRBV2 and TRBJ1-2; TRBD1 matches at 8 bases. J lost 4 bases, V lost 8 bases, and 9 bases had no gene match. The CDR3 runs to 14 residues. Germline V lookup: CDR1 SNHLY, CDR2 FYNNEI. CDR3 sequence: CASPGTGGVYGYTF. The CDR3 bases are TGTGCCAGCCCCGGGACAGGTGGAGTCTATGGCTACACCTTC.

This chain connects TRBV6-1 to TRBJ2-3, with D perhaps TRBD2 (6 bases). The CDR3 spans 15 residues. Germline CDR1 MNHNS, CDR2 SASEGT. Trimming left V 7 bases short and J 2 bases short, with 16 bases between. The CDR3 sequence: CASTPTGTFTDTQYF. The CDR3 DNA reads TGTGCCAGCACCCCGACCGGGACTTTCACAGATACGCAGTATTTT.

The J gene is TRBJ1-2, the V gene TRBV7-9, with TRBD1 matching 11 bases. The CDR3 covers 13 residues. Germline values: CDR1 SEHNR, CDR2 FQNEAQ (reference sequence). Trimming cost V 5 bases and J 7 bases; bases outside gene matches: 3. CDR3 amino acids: CASSAGQGGGYTF. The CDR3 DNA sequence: TGTGCCAGCAGCGCGGGACAGGGGGGTGGCTACACCTTC.

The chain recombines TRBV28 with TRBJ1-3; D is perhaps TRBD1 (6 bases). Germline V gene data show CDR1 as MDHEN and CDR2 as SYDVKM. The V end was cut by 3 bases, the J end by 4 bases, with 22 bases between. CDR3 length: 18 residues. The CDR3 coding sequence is TGTGCCAGCAGTTTCCTTTCCACAGGGAGGGTAGGAGGAAACACCATATATTTT. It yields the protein CASSFLSTGRVGGNTIYF.

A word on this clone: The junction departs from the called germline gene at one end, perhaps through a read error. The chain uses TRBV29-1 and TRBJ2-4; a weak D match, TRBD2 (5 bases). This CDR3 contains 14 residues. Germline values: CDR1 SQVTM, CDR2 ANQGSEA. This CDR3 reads CSVVVVPGTYIQCF. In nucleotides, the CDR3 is TGCAGCGTTGTAGTTGTTCCGGGAACGTACATTCAGTGCTTC.

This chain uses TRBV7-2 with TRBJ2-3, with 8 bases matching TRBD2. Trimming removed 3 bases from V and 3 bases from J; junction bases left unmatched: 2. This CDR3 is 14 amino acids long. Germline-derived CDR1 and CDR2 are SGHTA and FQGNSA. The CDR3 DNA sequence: TGTGCCAGCAGCTTTAGCGGGACAACAGATACGCAGTATTTT. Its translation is CASSFSGTTDTQYF.

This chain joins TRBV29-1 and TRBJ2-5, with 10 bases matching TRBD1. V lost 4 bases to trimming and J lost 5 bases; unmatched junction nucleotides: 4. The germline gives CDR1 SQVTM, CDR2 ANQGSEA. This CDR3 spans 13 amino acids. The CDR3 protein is CSVGQGAGETQYF. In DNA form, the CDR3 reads TGCAGCGTTGGACAGGGGGCAGGTGAGACCCAGTACTTC.

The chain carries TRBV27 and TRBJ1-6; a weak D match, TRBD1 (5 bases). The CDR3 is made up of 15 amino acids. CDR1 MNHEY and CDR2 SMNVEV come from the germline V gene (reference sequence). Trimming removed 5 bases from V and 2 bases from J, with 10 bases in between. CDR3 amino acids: CASSPWGPYNSPLHF. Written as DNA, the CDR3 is TGTGCCAGCAGTCCTTGGGGCCCCTATAATTCACCCCTCCACTTT.

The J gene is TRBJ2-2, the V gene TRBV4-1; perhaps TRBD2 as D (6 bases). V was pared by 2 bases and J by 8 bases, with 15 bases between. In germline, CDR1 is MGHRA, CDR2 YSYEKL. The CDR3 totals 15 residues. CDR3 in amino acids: CASSQPLRGMGELFF. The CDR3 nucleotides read TGCGCCAGCAGCCAACCTCTACGGGGGATGGGGGAGCTGTTTTTT.

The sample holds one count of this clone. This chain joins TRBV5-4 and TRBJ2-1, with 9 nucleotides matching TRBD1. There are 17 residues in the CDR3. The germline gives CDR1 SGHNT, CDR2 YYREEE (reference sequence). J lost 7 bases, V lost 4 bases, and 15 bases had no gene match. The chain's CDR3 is CASSQPTPGQGLNEQFF. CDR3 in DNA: TGTGCCAGCAGCCAGCCAACCCCCGGACAGGGGTTGAATGAGCAGTTCTTC.

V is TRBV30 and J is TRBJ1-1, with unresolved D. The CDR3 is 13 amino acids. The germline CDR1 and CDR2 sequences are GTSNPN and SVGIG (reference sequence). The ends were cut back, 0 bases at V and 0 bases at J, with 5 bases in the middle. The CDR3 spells CAWSVLVNTEAFF. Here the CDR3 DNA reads TGTGCCTGGAGTGTACTGGTGAACACTGAAGCTTTCTTT.

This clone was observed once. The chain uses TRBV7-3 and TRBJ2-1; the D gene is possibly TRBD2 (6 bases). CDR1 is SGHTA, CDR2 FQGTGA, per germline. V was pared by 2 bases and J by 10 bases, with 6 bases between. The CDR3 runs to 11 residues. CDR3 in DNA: TGTGCCAGCAGCTTAGGGGGGGAGCAGTTCTTC. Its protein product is CASSLGGEQFF. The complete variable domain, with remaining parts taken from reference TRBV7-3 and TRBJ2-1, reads GAGVSQTPSNKVTEKGKYVELRCDPISGHTALYWYRQSLGQGPEFLIYFQGTGAADDSGLPNDRFFAVRPEGSVSTLKIQRTERGDSAVYLCASSLGGEQFFGPGTRLTVL.

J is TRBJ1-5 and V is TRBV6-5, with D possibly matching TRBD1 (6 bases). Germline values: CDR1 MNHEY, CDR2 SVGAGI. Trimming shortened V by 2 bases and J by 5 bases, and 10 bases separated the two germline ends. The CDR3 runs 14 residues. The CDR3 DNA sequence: TGTGCCAGCAGTTACAGGGGGACGGATCAGCCCCAGCATTTT. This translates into CASSYRGTDQPQHF.

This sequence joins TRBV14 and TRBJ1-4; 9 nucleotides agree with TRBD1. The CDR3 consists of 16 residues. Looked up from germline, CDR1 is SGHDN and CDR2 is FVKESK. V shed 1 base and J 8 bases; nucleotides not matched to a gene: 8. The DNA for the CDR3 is TGTGCCAGCAGCCAAGGATGGGGGACAGGGAGCGAAAAACTGTTTTTT. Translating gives CASSQGWGTGSEKLFF.

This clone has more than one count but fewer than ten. The CDR3 here is CASHRGINQPQHF. DNA for the CDR3: TGTGCAAGCCACAGGGGAATCAATCAGCCCCAGCATTTT. The V gene is TRBV2, the J gene TRBJ1-5; 7 positions agree with TRBD1. This CDR3 comprises 13 residues. Per germline, CDR1 SNHLY and CDR2 FYNNEI.

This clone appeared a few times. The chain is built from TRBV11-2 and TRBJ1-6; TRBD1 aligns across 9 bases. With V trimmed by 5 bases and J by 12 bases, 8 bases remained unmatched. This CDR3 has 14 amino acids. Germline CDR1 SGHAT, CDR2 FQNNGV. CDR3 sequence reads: CASSIDRGSLPLHF. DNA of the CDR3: TGTGCCAGCAGCATCGACAGGGGGTCGCTACCCCTCCACTTT.

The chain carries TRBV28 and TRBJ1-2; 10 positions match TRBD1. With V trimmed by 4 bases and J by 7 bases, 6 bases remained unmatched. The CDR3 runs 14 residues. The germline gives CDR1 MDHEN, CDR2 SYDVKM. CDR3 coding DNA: TGTGCCAGCAGTTCCGACAGGGGGCCAGGTGGCTACACCTTC. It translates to CASSSDRGPGGYTF.

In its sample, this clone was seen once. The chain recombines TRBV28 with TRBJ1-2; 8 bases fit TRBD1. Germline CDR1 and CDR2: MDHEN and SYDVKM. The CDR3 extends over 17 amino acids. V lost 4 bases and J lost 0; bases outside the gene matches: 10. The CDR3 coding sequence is TGTGCCAGCAGTTCTGGGCCATGGACAGGGACTAACTATGGCTACACCTTC. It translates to CASSSGPWTGTNYGYTF.

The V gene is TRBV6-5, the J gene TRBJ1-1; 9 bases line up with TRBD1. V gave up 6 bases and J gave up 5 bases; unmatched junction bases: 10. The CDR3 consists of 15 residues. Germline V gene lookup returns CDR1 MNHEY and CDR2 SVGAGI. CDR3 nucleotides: TGTGCCAGCAGAATCGAGGGACAGGGCTGGACTGAAGCTTTCTTT. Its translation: CASRIEGQGWTEAFF.

This CDR3 reads CASSLVGEETQYF. The DNA for the CDR3 is TGCGCCAGCAGCTTGGTCGGGGAGGAGACCCAGTACTTC. The chain has TRBV5-1 and TRBJ2-5; D possibly corresponds to TRBD2 (5 bases). The CDR3 totals 13 residues. V gave up 0 bases and J gave up 5 bases, with 8 bases separating them. The germline V gene has CDR1 SGHRS and CDR2 YFSETQ. Based on the CDR3 plus reference TRBV5-1 and TRBJ2-5, the full variable domain is KAGVTQTPRYLIKTRGQQVTLSCSPISGHRSVSWYQQTPGQGLQFLFEYFSETQRNKGNFPGRFSGRQFSNSRSEMNVSTLELGDSALYLCASSLVGEETQYFGPGTRLLVL.

CDR3 DNA: TGTGCCAGCAGCTTAATCCGGGACAGACACACTGAAGCTTTCTTT. Translated: CASSLIRDRHTEAFF. The chain uses TRBV7-2 and TRBJ1-1, with 7 bases identical to TRBD1. V lost 2 bases to trimming and J lost 3 bases; unmatched junction nucleotides: 6. The CDR3 totals 15 residues. Per the germline V gene, CDR1 is SGHTA and CDR2 is FQGNSA.

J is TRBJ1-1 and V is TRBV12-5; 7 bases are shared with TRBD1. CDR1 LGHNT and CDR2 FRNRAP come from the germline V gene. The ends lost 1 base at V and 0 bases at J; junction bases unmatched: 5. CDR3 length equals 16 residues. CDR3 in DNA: TGTGCTAGTGGTTTGGCCTCGGGACAGATGAACACTGAAGCTTTCTTT. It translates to CASGLASGQMNTEAFF. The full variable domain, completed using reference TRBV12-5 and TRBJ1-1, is DARVTQTPRHKVTEMGQEVTMRCQPILGHNTVFWYRQTMMQGLELLAYFRNRAPLDDSGMPKDRFSAEMPDATLATLKIQPSEPRDSAVYFCASGLASGQMNTEAFFGQGTRLTVV.